A selection of T cell receptor beta chains follows, all from one sample in a study of blood T cells in healthy people across ages. TCRdb ran MiXCR on the 5' RACE reads and lists one entry per CDR3 protein. Of approximately 790,000 distinct CDR3 sequences in the sample, roughly 60% were seen once. Sequencing input: blood. The source is a man younger than 45 in good health. CDR3s include the opening cysteine and the closing phenylalanine or tryptophan. The order of the fields is J gene, clone size, V gene, D gene, CDR3 DNA, CDR3 protein. A D gene is named only where the DNA matches it firmly. Some rows mark clone size as missing; the rest say once, few, many or name a class of expanded clone.

J gene: TRBJ2-5; clone size: -; V gene: TRBV6-5; D gene: -; CDR3 DNA: TGTGCCAGCCAAACGAGGGTAGGGGGGAATACGCGAGAGCAGTACTTC; CDR3 protein: CASQTRVGGNTREQYF
J gene: TRBJ1-2; clone size: -; V gene: TRBV4-2; D gene: -; CDR3 DNA: TGTGCCAGCAGCCAGACCGACATGGGAGGCTATGGCTACACCTTC; CDR3 protein: CASSQTDMGGYGYTF
J gene: TRBJ2-1; clone size: -; V gene: TRBV7-2; D gene: -; CDR3 DNA: TGTGCCAGCAGCTTAGAGTTGGGCAGGTACAATGAGCAGTTCTTC; CDR3 protein: CASSLELGRYNEQFF
J gene: TRBJ1-4; clone size: -; V gene: TRBV5-1; D gene: TRBD1; CDR3 DNA: TGCGCCAGCAGCATGAGTCCGGGACAGGGCTGGCCTAATGAAAAACTGTTTTTT; CDR3 protein: CASSMSPGQGWPNEKLFF
J gene: TRBJ1-6; clone size: -; V gene: TRBV7-2; D gene: -; CDR3 DNA: TGTGCCAGCAGCCCACAACTGTCAGGATATAATTCACCCCTCCACTTT; CDR3 protein: CASSPQLSGYNSPLHF
J gene: TRBJ1-2; clone size: -; V gene: TRBV3-1; D gene: -; CDR3 DNA: TGTGCCAGCAGCCATCACAGTAACTATGGCTACACCTTC; CDR3 protein: CASSHHSNYGYTF
J gene: TRBJ1-2; clone size: few; V gene: TRBV12-3/TRBV12-4; D gene: -; CDR3 DNA: TGTGCCAGCAGTCCCGATACGGGTGGCTACACCTTC; CDR3 protein: CASSPDTGGYTF
J gene: TRBJ1-5; clone size: -; V gene: TRBV20-1; D gene: -; CDR3 DNA: TGCAGTGCTAGAGATCCCGGGTTTAGCAATCAGCCCCAGCATTTT; CDR3 protein: CSARDPGFSNQPQHF
J gene: TRBJ2-3; clone size: -; V gene: TRBV7-2; D gene: TRBD2; CDR3 DNA: TGTGCCAGCAGCTACCGACTAGCGGGGGGCGGAGTGACAGATACGCAGTATTTT; CDR3 protein: CASSYRLAGGGVTDTQYF
J gene: TRBJ2-1; clone size: -; V gene: TRBV4-2; D gene: TRBD2; CDR3 DNA: TGTGCCAGCAGCCAAGTAGTTAGCGGGGGGATTTACAATGAGCAGTTCTTC; CDR3 protein: CASSQVVSGGIYNEQFF
J gene: TRBJ1-2; clone size: -; V gene: TRBV2; D gene: -; CDR3 DNA: TGTGCCAGCAGTGTAGGGGGGGCAGGGTATGGCTACACCTTC; CDR3 protein: CASSVGGAGYGYTF
J gene: TRBJ1-5; clone size: -; V gene: TRBV2; D gene: -; CDR3 DNA: TGTGCCAGCAGTGAAGTGGAGGCTAATCAGCCCCAGCATTTT; CDR3 protein: CASSEVEANQPQHF
J gene: TRBJ2-5; clone size: -; V gene: TRBV12-3/TRBV12-4; D gene: -; CDR3 DNA: TGTGCCAGCAGTTTTCAGGGGGGAGGAGGGACCCAGTACTTC; CDR3 protein: CASSFQGGGGTQYF
J gene: TRBJ2-3; clone size: -; V gene: TRBV5-1; D gene: TRBD1; CDR3 DNA: TGCGCCAGCAGTCCCGGGACAGGGAGGCCAGATACGCAGTATTTT; CDR3 protein: CASSPGTGRPDTQYF
J gene: TRBJ2-5; clone size: -; V gene: TRBV20-1; D gene: -; CDR3 DNA: TGCAGTGCTAGGGGGCTAGCGGAGACCCAGTACTTC; CDR3 protein: CSARGLAETQYF
J gene: TRBJ1-5; clone size: -; V gene: TRBV12-3/TRBV12-4; D gene: TRBD1; CDR3 DNA: TGTGCCAGCAGCATGGGACAGCCGAATCAGCCCCAGCATTTT; CDR3 protein: CASSMGQPNQPQHF
J gene: TRBJ2-2; clone size: -; V gene: TRBV6-2/TRBV6-3; D gene: -; CDR3 DNA: TGTGCCAGCAGTCCCCACCGGACAAGAAACACCGGGGAGCTGTTTTTT; CDR3 protein: CASSPHRTRNTGELFF